This TCR beta chain stems from a study of T cells in Graves' hyperthyroidism and ophthalmopathy. The TCR beta CDR3 regions underwent amplification using RNA transcripts as the source. First-round RT-PCR with HTBI primers amplified the TCR CDR3 region. TCRdb used MiXCR to reprocess the multiplex PCR reads, holding one entry per CDR3 protein. The table records some 370,000 distinct CDR3 sequences, about a sixth of them present only once. On this clonotype: The target antigen is unknown.

Study-wide results and caveats: Ophthalmopathy got predicted by the model a median 6.5 months before its onset. Ophthalmopathy cases were set apart from stable hyperthyroidism by a 13 V-J model.

Together with thyroid ultrasound, orbital computed tomography, serum thyroxine and TRAb, clinical symptoms were used for diagnoses. The blood sample dates from first hyperthyroidism diagnosis, preceding any ophthalmopathy symptoms. The source material was blood. This clonotype originated in a woman aged 25 to 45 with Graves' hyperthyroidism that later progressed to Graves' ophthalmopathy.

The CDR3 reads CSASTGTLSNQPQHF. As DNA, the CDR3 is TGCAGTGCTTCAACAGGTACCCTTAGCAATCAGCCCCAGCATTTT. The J gene is TRBJ1-5, the V gene TRBV20-1, with D maybe TRBD1 (5 bases). The CDR3 totals 15 residues. Trimming stripped 5 bases from V and 0 bases from J, with 14 bases between. Germline V gene sequence: CDR1 DFQATT, CDR2 SNEGSKA (reference sequence).